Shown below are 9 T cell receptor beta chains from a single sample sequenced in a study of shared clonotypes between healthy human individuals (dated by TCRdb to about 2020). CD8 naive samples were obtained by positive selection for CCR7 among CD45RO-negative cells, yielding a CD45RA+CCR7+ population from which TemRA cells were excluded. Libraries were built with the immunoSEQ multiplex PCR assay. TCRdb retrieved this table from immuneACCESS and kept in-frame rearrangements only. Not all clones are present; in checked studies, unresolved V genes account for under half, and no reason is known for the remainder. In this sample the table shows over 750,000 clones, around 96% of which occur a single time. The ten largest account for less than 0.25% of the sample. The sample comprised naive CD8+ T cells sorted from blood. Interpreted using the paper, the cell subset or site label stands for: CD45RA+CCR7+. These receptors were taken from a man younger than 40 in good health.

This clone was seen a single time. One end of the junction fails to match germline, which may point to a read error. CDR3 coding DNA: TGTGCCAGCTCATCACCCGCGAGCTTGGGCTCCTACGAGCAGTACTTC. Translated: CASSSPASLGSYEQYF. This sequence joins TRBV18 and TRBJ2-7; no reliable D call. Germline lookup yields CDR1 KGHSH and CDR2 LQKENI. This CDR3 comprises 16 residues.

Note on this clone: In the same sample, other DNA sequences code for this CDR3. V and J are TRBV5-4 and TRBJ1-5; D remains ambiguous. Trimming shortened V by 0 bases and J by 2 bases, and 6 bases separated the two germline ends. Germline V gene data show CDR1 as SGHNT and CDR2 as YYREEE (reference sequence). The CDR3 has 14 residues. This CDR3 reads CASSLGGGNQPQHF. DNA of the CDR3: TGTGCCAGCAGCTTGGGGGGAGGCAATCAGCCCCAGCATTTT.

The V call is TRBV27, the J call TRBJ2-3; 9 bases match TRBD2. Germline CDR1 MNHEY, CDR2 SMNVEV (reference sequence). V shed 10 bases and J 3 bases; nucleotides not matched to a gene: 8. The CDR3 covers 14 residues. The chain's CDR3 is CATTQSGRTDTQYF. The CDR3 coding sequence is TGTGCCACCACCCAGAGCGGGAGGACAGATACGCAGTATTTT.

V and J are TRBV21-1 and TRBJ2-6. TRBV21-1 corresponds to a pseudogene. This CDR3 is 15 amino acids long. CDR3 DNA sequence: TGTGCCAGCAGCTGGGCGGTTTCTGGGGCCAACGTCCTGACTTTC. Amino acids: CASSWAVSGANVLTF.

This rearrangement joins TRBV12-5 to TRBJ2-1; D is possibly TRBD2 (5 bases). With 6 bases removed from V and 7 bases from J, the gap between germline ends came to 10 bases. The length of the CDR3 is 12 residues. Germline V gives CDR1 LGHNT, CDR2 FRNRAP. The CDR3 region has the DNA TGTGCTAGTGGAATAGCGTATAATGAGCAGTTCTTC. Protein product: CASGIAYNEQFF.

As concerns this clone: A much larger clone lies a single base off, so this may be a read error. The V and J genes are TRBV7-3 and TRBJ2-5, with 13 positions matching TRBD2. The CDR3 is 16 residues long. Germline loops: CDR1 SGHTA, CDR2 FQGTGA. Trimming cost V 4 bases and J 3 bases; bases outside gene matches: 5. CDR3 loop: CASSSGLAGEEETQYF. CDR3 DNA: TGTGCCAGCAGCTCCGGACTAGCGGGAGAGGAAGAGACCCAGTACTTC.

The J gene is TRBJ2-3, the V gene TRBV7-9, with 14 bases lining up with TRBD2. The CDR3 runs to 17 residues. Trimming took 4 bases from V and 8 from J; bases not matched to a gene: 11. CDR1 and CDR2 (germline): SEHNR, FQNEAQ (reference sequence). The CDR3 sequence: CASSSPTSGRDWGTQYF. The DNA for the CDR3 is TGTGCCAGCAGCTCGCCGACTAGCGGGAGGGATTGGGGTACGCAGTATTTT.

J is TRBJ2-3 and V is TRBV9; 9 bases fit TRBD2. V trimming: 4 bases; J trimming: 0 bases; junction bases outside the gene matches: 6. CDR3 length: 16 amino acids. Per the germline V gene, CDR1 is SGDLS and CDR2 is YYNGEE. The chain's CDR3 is CASSFPSGISTDTQYF. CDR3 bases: TGTGCCAGCAGCTTCCCTAGCGGGATAAGCACAGATACGCAGTATTTT.

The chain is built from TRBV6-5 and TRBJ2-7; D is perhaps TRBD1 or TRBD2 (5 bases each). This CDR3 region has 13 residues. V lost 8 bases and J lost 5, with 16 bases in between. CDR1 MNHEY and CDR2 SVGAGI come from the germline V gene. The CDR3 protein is CASVGRASDEQYF. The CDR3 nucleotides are TGTGCCAGCGTGGGGCGGGCGAGCGACGAGCAGTACTTC.